This T cell receptor beta chain derives from a study of blood T cell repertoires in COVID-19. The ends were cut back, 5 bases at V and 0 bases at J, with 7 bases in the middle. CDR1 and CDR2 (germline): LGHDT, YNNKEL (reference sequence). The CDR3 length is 13 residues. Per the authors' pipeline: Counts of nucleated cells, estimated from reference gene primer amplification, were obtained. TCRdb's copy holds only in-frame clones and misses some; the assay was immunoSEQ multiplex PCR. D and trimming were read from the DNA, whereas the V and J calls and clone size are those reported in that table. The sample consists of 160,000 or so clones, around 84% of them appearing once.

This TCR was sampled from a woman between 50 and 59 years old with COVID-19, enrolled during active disease. The sequenced sample consisted of peripheral blood. The chain uses TRBV3-1 (or the pseudogene TRBV3-2) and TRBJ1-1; no definite D call. In DNA, the CDR3 is TGTGCCAGCAGCTACACAATGAACACTGAAGCTTTCTTT. This gives the protein CASSYTMNTEAFF.